This T cell receptor (beta chain) came from a study of blood T cell repertoires in COVID-19. This CDR3 is 12 amino acids long. V lost 6 bases and J 5 bases, leaving 10 bases between the germline ends. Germline V CDR1 and CDR2: LGHNT, FRNRAP. Generated by immunoSEQ multiplex PCR, the TCRdb table keeps only in-frame clones and is missing some. This table has approximately 100,000 clones, around nine tenths appearing once. Sequenced sample: peripheral blood. The sequence was obtained from a human donor with acute or convalescent COVID-19. The donor label of this sample is uncertain. This rearrangement joins TRBV12-5 to TRBJ1-2, with D maybe TRBD1 (5 bases). The CDR3, as DNA: TGTGCTAGTGGCTGGGGGGTATATGGCTACACCTTC. Protein sequence: CASGWGVYGYTF.